Shown below are 6 T cell receptor beta chains from a single sample sequenced in a study of regulatory dendritic cells for organ transplantation (dated by TCRdb to about 2017). Receptor libraries were prepared by the immunoSEQ multiplex PCR assay. TCRdb retrieved this table from immuneACCESS and kept in-frame rearrangements only. Not all clones are present; in checked studies, unresolved V genes account for under half, and no reason is known for the remainder. This sample holds 30,000 or so clones; 80% to 85% were observed only once. 0.1% of the sample is taken by the ten largest. Sequencing was performed on naive CD4+ T cells from blood. The cell subset or site label, read with the paper, signifies: CD45RA+ naive T cells. These receptors were collected from a human donor in good health.

V gene TRBV4-1 combines with J gene TRBJ1-5; D gene uncertain. Germline V gene data show CDR1 as MGHRA and CDR2 as YSYEKL. V was pared by 0 bases and J by 5 bases, with 11 bases between. This CDR3 has 15 amino acids. The CDR3 DNA sequence: TGCGCCAGCAGCCAAGAATCGAAGGGAGATCAGCCCCAGCATTTT. It yields the protein CASSQESKGDQPQHF.

The V and J genes are TRBV7-8 and TRBJ2-5; TRBD2 is a possible D gene (7 bases). The V end was cut by 4 bases, the J end by 0 bases, with 12 bases between. The CDR3 extends over 15 amino acids. In germline, CDR1 is SGHVS, CDR2 FQNEAQ. CDR3 nucleotides: TGTGCCAGCAGCTCAGAGGGGGGGTACCAAGAGACCCAGTACTTC. It translates to CASSSEGGYQETQYF.

The chain couples TRBV5-5 to TRBJ2-7, with 9 nucleotides matching TRBD1. Per the germline V gene, CDR1 is SGHKS and CDR2 is YYEKEE (reference sequence). The trim removed 0 bases at V and 3 bases at J, leaving 7 bases unmatched. The CDR3 runs 16 residues. In DNA form, the CDR3 reads TGTGCCAGCAGCTTGGAACCGGGACAGGGTGTCTACGAGCAGTACTTC. Translating gives CASSLEPGQGVYEQYF.

This chain connects TRBV19 to TRBJ2-1; D may be TRBD2 (6 bases). Trimming pared 0 bases from V and 5 bases from J, leaving 14 bases between. The CDR3 consists of 16 residues. The germline V gene has CDR1 LNHDA and CDR2 SQIVND (reference sequence). The chain's CDR3 is CASSIEMEGGNNEQFF. DNA of the CDR3: TGTGCCAGTAGTATAGAGATGGAGGGCGGGAACAATGAGCAGTTCTTC.

The chain employs TRBV7-9 and TRBJ2-3; D might be TRBD2 (5 bases). In germline, CDR1 is SEHNR, CDR2 FQNEAQ (reference sequence). The CDR3 loop spans 18 amino acids. V lost 4 bases and J 0 bases, leaving 20 bases between the germline ends. The CDR3 sequence is CASSSYGRAITSTDTQYF. CDR3 in DNA: TGTGCCAGCAGCTCATATGGGAGAGCCATTACTAGCACAGATACGCAGTATTTT.

The chain combines TRBV5-1 with TRBJ1-3; D call uncertain. There are 14 residues in the CDR3. Per the germline V gene, CDR1 is SGHRS and CDR2 is YFSETQ. V was pared by 4 bases and J by 0 bases, with 8 bases between. The CDR3 region has the DNA TGCGCCAGCAGCCCTGCCAGCTCTGGAAACACCATATATTTT. The encoded protein is CASSPASSGNTIYF.